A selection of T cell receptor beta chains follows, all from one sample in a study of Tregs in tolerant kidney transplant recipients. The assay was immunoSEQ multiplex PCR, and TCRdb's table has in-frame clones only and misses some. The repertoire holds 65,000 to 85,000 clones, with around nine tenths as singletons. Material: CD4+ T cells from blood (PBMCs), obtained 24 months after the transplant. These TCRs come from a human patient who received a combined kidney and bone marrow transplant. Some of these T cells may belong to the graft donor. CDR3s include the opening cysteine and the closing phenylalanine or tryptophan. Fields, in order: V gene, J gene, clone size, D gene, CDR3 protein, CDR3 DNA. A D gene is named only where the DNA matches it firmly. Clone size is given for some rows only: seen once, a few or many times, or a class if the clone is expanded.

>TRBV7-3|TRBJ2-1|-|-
CASSSTRWGASSYNEQFF
TGTGCCAGCAGCTCCACTCGGTGGGGCGCGAGCTCCTACAATGAGCAGTTCTTC
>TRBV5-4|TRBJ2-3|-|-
CASSFFGRSGGDTQYF
TGTGCCAGCAGCTTCTTTGGTCGATCCGGGGGAGATACGCAGTATTTT
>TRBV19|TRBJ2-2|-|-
CASMGQNTGELFF
TGTGCCAGTATGGGACAGAACACCGGGGAGCTGTTTTTT
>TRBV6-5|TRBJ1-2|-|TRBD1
CASSSLWTGVGYTF
TGTGCCAGCAGTTCTCTCTGGACAGGGGTTGGCTACACCTTC
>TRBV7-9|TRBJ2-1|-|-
CASSSLMSEQFF
TGTGCCAGCAGCTCGTTGATGAGTGAGCAGTTCTTC
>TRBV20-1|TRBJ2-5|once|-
CSSRGKRTQYF
TGCAGTTCCCGCGGGAAGAGAACCCAGTACTTC
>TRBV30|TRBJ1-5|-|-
CAWSRLPNQPQHF
TGTGCCTGGAGTCGACTTCCCAATCAGCCCCAGCATTTT
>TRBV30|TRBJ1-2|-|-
CAWSGTVLGYTF
TGTGCCTGGAGTGGGACAGTCCTGGGCTACACCTTC
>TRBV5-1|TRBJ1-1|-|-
CASSPDPGVEAFF
TGCGCCAGCAGCCCCGACCCAGGCGTTGAAGCTTTCTTT
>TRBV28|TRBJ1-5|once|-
CASSRWTAKDQPQHF
TGTGCCAGCAGCCGGTGGACAGCGAAAGATCAGCCCCAGCATTTT
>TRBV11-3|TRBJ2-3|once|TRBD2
CASTLTSRGTDTQYF
TGTGCCAGCACCCTGACTAGCCGAGGGACAGATACGCAGTATTTT
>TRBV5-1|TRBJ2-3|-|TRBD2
CASSLLAGGQGDTQYF
TGCGCCAGCAGCTTGCTAGCGGGGGGGCAGGGAGATACGCAGTATTTT
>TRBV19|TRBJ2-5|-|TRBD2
CASSTTSARETQYF
TGTGCCAGTAGTACGACTAGCGCTCGAGAGACCCAGTACTTC
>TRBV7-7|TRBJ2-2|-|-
CASSPPTGTGELFF
TGTGCCAGCAGCCCCCCGACAGGCACCGGGGAGCTGTTTTTT
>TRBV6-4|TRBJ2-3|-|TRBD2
CASSDSTGLARRTDTQYF
TGTGCCAGCAGTGACTCGACGGGACTAGCGAGGAGGACAGATACGCAGTATTTT
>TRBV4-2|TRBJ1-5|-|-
CASSQGSTEYSNQPQHF
TGTGCCAGCAGCCAAGGCTCGACAGAGTATAGCAATCAGCCCCAGCATTTT
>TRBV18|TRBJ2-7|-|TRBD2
CASSPIPSGTYEQYF
TGTGCCAGCTCACCCATCCCTAGCGGGACCTACGAGCAGTACTTC
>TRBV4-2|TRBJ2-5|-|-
CASSLGVRGASQETQYF
TGTGCCAGCAGCCTGGGGGTACGGGGGGCCTCCCAAGAGACCCAGTACTTC
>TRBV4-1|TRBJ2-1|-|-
CASSPGRGNEQFF
TGCGCCAGCAGCCCAGGTCGGGGGAATGAGCAGTTCTTC
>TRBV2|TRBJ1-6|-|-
CASSTMEGRSSPLHF
TGTGCCAGCAGTACCATGGAGGGTAGGAGTTCACCCCTCCACTTT
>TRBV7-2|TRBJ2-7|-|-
CASSLVTGKSYEQYF
TGTGCCAGCAGCTTAGTTACGGGAAAGAGTTACGAGCAGTACTTC
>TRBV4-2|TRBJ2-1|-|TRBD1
CASSQDGAGTGVYNEQFF
TGTGCCAGCAGCCAAGATGGGGCAGGGACAGGGGTCTACAATGAGCAGTTCTTC
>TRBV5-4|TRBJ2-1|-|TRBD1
CASSLGQGAYNEQFF
TGTGCCAGCAGCTTGGGACAGGGAGCCTACAATGAGCAGTTCTTC
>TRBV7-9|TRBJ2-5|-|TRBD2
CASSPGTSGVGETQYF
TGTGCCAGCAGCCCCGGGACTAGCGGGGTCGGGGAGACCCAGTACTTC
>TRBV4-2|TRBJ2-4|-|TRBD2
CASSQLAGGGNIQYF
TGTGCCAGCAGCCAATTAGCGGGAGGGGGGAACATTCAGTACTTC
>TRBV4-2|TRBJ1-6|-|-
CASSHPSSYNSPLHF
TGTGCCAGCAGCCACCCGAGCTCCTATAATTCACCCCTCCACTTT
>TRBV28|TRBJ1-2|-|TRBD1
CASRVTGGGNMDYGYTF
TGTGCCAGCAGAGTCACAGGGGGAGGAAATATGGACTATGGCTACACCTTC
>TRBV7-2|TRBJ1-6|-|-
CASSLTGFGFSPLHF
TGTGCCAGCAGCTTAACAGGGTTCGGTTTTTCCCCCCTCCACTTT
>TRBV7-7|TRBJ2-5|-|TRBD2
CASSLGLAGGKETQYF
TGTGCCAGCAGCTTAGGGTTAGCGGGGGGGAAGGAGACCCAGTACTTC
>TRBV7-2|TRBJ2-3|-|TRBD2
CASRRGVSTDTQYF
TGTGCCAGCCGGCGGGGGGTTAGCACAGATACGCAGTATTTT
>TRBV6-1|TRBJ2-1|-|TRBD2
CASSETSGMYNEQFF
TGTGCCAGCAGTGAGACTAGCGGGATGTACAATGAGCAGTTCTTC
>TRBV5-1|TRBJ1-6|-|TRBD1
CASRDRGDSPLHF
TGCGCCAGCAGAGACAGGGGAGACTCACCCCTCCACTTT
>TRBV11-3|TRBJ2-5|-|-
CASSRRTVAKETQYF
TGTGCCAGCAGCCGCCGGACAGTGGCGAAAGAGACCCAGTACTTC
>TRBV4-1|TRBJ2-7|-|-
CASSQGFGSPLDEQYF
TGCGCCAGCAGCCAAGGTTTCGGGAGTCCCCTGGACGAGCAGTACTTC
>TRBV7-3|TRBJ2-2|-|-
CASSRDSGNTGELFF
TGTGCCAGCAGCCGGGATAGCGGTAACACCGGGGAGCTGTTTTTT
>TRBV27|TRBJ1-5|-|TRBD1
CASRRQGNQPQHF
TGTGCCAGCAGACGACAGGGTAATCAGCCCCAGCATTTT
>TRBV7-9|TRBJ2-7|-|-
CASSVHYEQYF
TGTGCCAGCAGCGTACACTACGAGCAGTACTTC
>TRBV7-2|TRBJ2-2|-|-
CASRRRREANTGELFF
TGTGCCAGCAGGCGAAGGAGGGAGGCGAACACCGGGGAGCTGTTTTTT
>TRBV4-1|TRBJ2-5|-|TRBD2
CASSQGTSAGETQYF
TGCGCCAGCAGCCAAGGGACTAGCGCGGGAGAGACCCAGTACTTC
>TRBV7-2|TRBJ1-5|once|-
CASSSGGGRNQPQHF
TGTGCCAGCAGCTCTGGCGGCGGGCGGAATCAGCCCCAGCATTTT
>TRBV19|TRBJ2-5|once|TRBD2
CASSIGGGAGETQYF
TGTGCCAGTAGTATCGGCGGGGGGGCCGGAGAGACCCAGTACTTC
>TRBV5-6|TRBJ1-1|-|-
CASSLALGGENTEAFF
TGTGCCAGCAGCTTGGCCCTCGGGGGAGAGAATACTGAAGCTTTCTTT
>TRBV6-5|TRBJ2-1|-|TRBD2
CASTFRLAGREFF
TGTGCCAGCACCTTCAGACTAGCGGGAAGGGAGTTCTTC
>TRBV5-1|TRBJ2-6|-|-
CASSLGASGANVLTF
TGCGCCAGCAGCTTGGGAGCCTCTGGGGCCAACGTCCTGACTTTC
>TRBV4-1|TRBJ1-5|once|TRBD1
CASSQVRGPVVNQPQHF
TGCGCCAGCAGCCAAGTCAGGGGGCCAGTGGTAAATCAGCCCCAGCATTTT
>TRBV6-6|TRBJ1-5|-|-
CASSYPGDQPQHF
TGTGCCAGCAGTTACCCAGGCGATCAGCCCCAGCATTTT
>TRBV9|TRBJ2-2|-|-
CASSVGTLNTGELFF
TGTGCCAGCAGCGTAGGGACACTGAACACCGGGGAGCTGTTTTTT
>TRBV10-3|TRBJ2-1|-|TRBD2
CAISGLAEDNEQFF
TGTGCCATCAGTGGACTAGCGGAGGACAATGAGCAGTTCTTC
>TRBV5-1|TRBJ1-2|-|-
CASSFEAGRRGYTF
TGCGCCAGCAGCTTCGAGGCGGGTCGGCGGGGCTACACCTTC
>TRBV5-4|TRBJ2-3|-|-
CASSLTGPPDTQYF
TGTGCCAGCAGCTTGACAGGGCCTCCGGATACGCAGTATTTT
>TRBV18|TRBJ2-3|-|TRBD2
CASSPGLAYSTDTQYF
TGTGCCAGCTCACCAGGACTAGCCTATAGCACAGATACGCAGTATTTT
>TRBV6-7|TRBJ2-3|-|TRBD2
CASSYTLTSGRSDTQYF
TGTGCCAGCAGTTACACTCTGACTAGCGGGAGATCAGATACGCAGTATTTT